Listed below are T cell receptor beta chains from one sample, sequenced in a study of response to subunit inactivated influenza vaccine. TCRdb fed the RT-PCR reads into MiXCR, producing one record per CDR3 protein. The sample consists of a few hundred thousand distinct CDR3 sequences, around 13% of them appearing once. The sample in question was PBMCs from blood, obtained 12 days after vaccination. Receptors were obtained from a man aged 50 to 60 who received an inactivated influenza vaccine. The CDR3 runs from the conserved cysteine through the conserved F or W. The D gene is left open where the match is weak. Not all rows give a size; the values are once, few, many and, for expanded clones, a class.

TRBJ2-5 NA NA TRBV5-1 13 CASARGSQETQYF TGCGCCAGTGCGCGGGGTTCGCAAGAGACCCAGTACTTC
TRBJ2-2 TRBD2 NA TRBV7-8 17 CASSLPSGNVDSGELFF TGTGCCAGCAGCTTACCTAGCGGTAACGTGGACTCCGGGGAGCTGTTTTTT
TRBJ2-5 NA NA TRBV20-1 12 CSASLDTETQYF TGCAGTGCTAGTCTAGATACGGAGACCCAGTACTTC
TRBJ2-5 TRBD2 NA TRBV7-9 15 CASSRTSGTSETQYF TGTGCCAGCAGCCGGACTAGCGGGACGTCGGAGACCCAGTACTTC
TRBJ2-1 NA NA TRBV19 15 CASSIAGTSYNEQFF TGTGCCAGTAGTATAGCGGGGACCTCCTACAATGAGCAGTTCTTC
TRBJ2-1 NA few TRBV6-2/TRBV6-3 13 CATHGGRDNEQFF TGTGCCACCCACGGGGGCCGGGACAATGAGCAGTTCTTC
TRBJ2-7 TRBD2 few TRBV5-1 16 CAGSLSLSSGGSEQYF TGCGCCGGCAGCTTGAGTTTGTCTAGCGGGGGGAGCGAGCAGTACTTC
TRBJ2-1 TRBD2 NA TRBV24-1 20 CATSDLRAGPHGESYNEQFF TGTGCCACCAGTGATTTGCGAGCGGGGCCTCACGGCGAGTCCTACAATGAGCAGTTCTTC
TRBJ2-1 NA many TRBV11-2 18 CASSSRSVQGGGVYEQFF TGTGCCAGCAGCTCTAGGTCCGTTCAGGGTGGGGGCGTCTATGAGCAGTTCTTC
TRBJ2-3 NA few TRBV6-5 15 CASSYGAGRGNTQYF TGTGCCAGCAGTTATGGAGCAGGGCGAGGAAATACGCAGTATTTT
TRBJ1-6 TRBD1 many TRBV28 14 CAIQTGGYNSPLHF TGTGCCATCCAAACAGGGGGCTATAATTCACCCCTCCACTTT
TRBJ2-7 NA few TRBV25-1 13 CASSDPGRNEQYF TGTGCCAGCAGTGATCCAGGGAGGAACGAGCAGTACTTC
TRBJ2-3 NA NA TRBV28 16 CASIPATGLSTDTQYF TGTGCCAGCATACCTGCGACAGGACTTAGCACAGATACGCAGTATTTT
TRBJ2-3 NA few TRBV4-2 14 CASSQGGATDTQYF TGTGCCAGCAGCCAGGGGGGGGCCACAGATACGCAGTATTTT
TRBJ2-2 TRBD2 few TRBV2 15 CASTKLASNTGELFF TGTGCCAGTACAAAACTAGCGTCGAACACCGGGGAGCTGTTTTTT
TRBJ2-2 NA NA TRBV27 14 CASSHRGQRGELFF TGTGCCAGCAGTCACAGAGGTCAGAGGGGGGAGCTGTTTTTT
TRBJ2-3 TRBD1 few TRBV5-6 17 CASSLDLQGARTDTQYF TGTGCCAGCAGCTTGGATCTACAGGGGGCGCGGACAGATACGCAGTATTTT
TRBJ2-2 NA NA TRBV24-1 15 CATSRTDTNTGELFF TGTGCCACCAGTCGGACGGACACGAACACCGGGGAGCTGTTTTTT
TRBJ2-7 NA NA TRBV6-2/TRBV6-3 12 CASSYGRAEGYF TGTGCCAGCAGTTACGGCAGGGCCGAGGGGTACTTC
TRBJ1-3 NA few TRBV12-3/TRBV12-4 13 CASSLAGGNTIYF TGTGCCAGCAGTTTGGCAGGTGGAAACACCATATATTTT
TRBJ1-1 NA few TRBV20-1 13 CSARSRAGIEAFF TGCAGTGCTAGGTCCCGGGCGGGGATCGAAGCTTTCTTT
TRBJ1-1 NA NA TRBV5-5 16 CASSFRLLGQTLEAFF TGTGCCAGCAGCTTTAGGCTCTTGGGGCAGACCCTTGAAGCTTTCTTT
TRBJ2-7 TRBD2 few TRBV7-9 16 CASSWGLAGTSYEQYF TGTGCCAGCAGCTGGGGACTAGCGGGGACTTCCTACGAGCAGTACTTC
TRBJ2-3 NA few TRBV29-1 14 CSVEVAARTDTQYF TGCAGCGTTGAAGTAGCGGCTCGCACAGATACGCAGTATTTT
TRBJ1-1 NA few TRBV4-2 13 CASSQSQGLEAFF TGTGCCAGCAGCCAATCCCAGGGCCTTGAAGCTTTCTTT
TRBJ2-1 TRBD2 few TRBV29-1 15 CSAMLLAGGYNEQFF TGCAGCGCCATGTTACTAGCGGGAGGCTACAATGAGCAGTTCTTC
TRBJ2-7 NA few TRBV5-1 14 CASSLAEQGYEQYF TGCGCCAGCAGCTTGGCCGAGCAGGGCTACGAGCAGTACTTC